The rows below give T cell receptor beta chains drawn from one sample of a study of OX40 agonist ivuxolimab in advanced cancers. The repertoire was sequenced with immunoSEQ multiplex PCR; TCRdb's copy has only in-frame clones and lacks some. The data show 75,000 to 100,000 clones, with roughly 90% seen just once and around 0.33% held by the top ten. Sequenced material: CD4+ or CD8+ T cells sorted from blood, taken in a trial of the OX40 agonist ivuxolimab. The receptors originated from an adult with an advanced solid tumor such as melanoma, head and neck, liver or kidney cancer. The CDR3 runs from the conserved cysteine through the conserved F or W. The D gene is left open where the match is weak. Expanded clones are given a class, and other clones once, few, many or no size at all.

v_gene: TRBV5-5; d_gene: TRBD1; abundance: -; j_gene: TRBJ1-2; CDR3nt: TGTGCCAGCAGCCTGTACTCGGACAGGCTCATGGGGTATGGCTACACCTTC; CDR3aa: CASSLYSDRLMGYGYTF
v_gene: TRBV19; d_gene: -; abundance: -; j_gene: TRBJ2-2; CDR3nt: TGTGCCAGTAGGGGGGACGGGGAGCTGTTTTTT; CDR3aa: CASRGDGELFF
v_gene: TRBV5-4; d_gene: -; abundance: -; j_gene: TRBJ2-5; CDR3nt: TGTGCCAGCAGCTTGGGGGGAGTGGGGGAGACCCAGTACTTC; CDR3aa: CASSLGGVGETQYF
v_gene: TRBV15; d_gene: -; abundance: -; j_gene: TRBJ2-1; CDR3nt: TGTGCCACCAGCAGAGGGCGACCCCCCAACAATGAGCAGTTCTTC; CDR3aa: CATSRGRPPNNEQFF
v_gene: TRBV28; d_gene: -; abundance: -; j_gene: TRBJ2-7; CDR3nt: TGTGCCAGCTTGAGAGGGGGGGCCTACGAGCAGTACTTC; CDR3aa: CASLRGGAYEQYF
v_gene: TRBV29-1; d_gene: -; abundance: once; j_gene: TRBJ2-3; CDR3nt: TGCAGCGTTTACGGGGGAGTGGGCGATACGCAGTATTTT; CDR3aa: CSVYGGVGDTQYF
v_gene: TRBV5-1; d_gene: -; abundance: -; j_gene: TRBJ2-7; CDR3nt: TGCGCCAGCAGCCCAGGGGGAGGGCCGAGGAACGAGCAGTACTTC; CDR3aa: CASSPGGGPRNEQYF
v_gene: TRBV7-2; d_gene: TRBD2; abundance: -; j_gene: TRBJ2-1; CDR3nt: TGTGCCAGCAGCCCCGGGGAGGGTTACAATGAGCAGTTCTTC; CDR3aa: CASSPGEGYNEQFF
v_gene: TRBV5-1; d_gene: -; abundance: -; j_gene: TRBJ2-3; CDR3nt: TGCGCCAGCAGCTTGGGGGCCTGGGAGCGACGCACAGATACGCAGTATTTT; CDR3aa: CASSLGAWERRTDTQYF
v_gene: TRBV18; d_gene: -; abundance: -; j_gene: TRBJ1-2; CDR3nt: TGTGCCAGCTCACCTAGAACGGGAGGGGGTACTGGCTACACCTTC; CDR3aa: CASSPRTGGGTGYTF
v_gene: TRBV5-1; d_gene: -; abundance: -; j_gene: TRBJ2-5; CDR3nt: TGCGCCAGCACGGAACCTTACTCAGAGAGCCAGTACTTC; CDR3aa: CASTEPYSESQYF
v_gene: TRBV7-2; d_gene: -; abundance: -; j_gene: TRBJ2-2; CDR3nt: TGTGCCAGCAGCCCAAGGAGTCACGGGGAGCTGTTTTTT; CDR3aa: CASSPRSHGELFF
v_gene: TRBV7-2; d_gene: TRBD2; abundance: -; j_gene: TRBJ2-1; CDR3nt: TGTGCCAGCAGCCCGAGCGGGAGAGGGTACAATGAGCAGTTCTTC; CDR3aa: CASSPSGRGYNEQFF
v_gene: TRBV5-6; d_gene: -; abundance: -; j_gene: TRBJ1-5; CDR3nt: TGTGCCAGCAGCGTTGGTTCTGTTAGCAATCAGCCCCAGCATTTT; CDR3aa: CASSVGSVSNQPQHF
v_gene: TRBV27; d_gene: TRBD2; abundance: few; j_gene: TRBJ2-3; CDR3nt: TGTGCCAGCAGAGAAGCGGGAGGTAGCACAGATACGCAGTATTTT; CDR3aa: CASREAGGSTDTQYF
v_gene: TRBV18; d_gene: TRBD1; abundance: -; j_gene: TRBJ2-7; CDR3nt: TGTGCCAGCTCACAGGACAGGGGCTCCTACGAGCAGTACTTC; CDR3aa: CASSQDRGSYEQYF
v_gene: TRBV19; d_gene: TRBD1; abundance: -; j_gene: TRBJ2-3; CDR3nt: TGTGCCAGTAGACAGGGGGCTGCAGATACGCAGTATTTT; CDR3aa: CASRQGAADTQYF
v_gene: TRBV7-9; d_gene: -; abundance: -; j_gene: TRBJ2-5; CDR3nt: TGTGCCAGCAGCCGCATTGGGGTTACGGAGACCCAGTACTTC; CDR3aa: CASSRIGVTETQYF
v_gene: TRBV7-9; d_gene: TRBD2; abundance: -; j_gene: TRBJ2-3; CDR3nt: TGTGCCAGCAGCTCCGGACTAGCGGGAGTGAGGGGAGATACGCAGTATTTT; CDR3aa: CASSSGLAGVRGDTQYF
v_gene: TRBV6-4; d_gene: -; abundance: -; j_gene: TRBJ2-1; CDR3nt: TGTGCCAGCAGTGCGGGACTTCACAATGAGCAGTTCTTC; CDR3aa: CASSAGLHNEQFF
v_gene: TRBV5-6; d_gene: -; abundance: -; j_gene: TRBJ2-5; CDR3nt: TGTGCCAGCAGCCTCGGAGGGGGTCTAGAGACCCAGTACTTC; CDR3aa: CASSLGGGLETQYF